These 18 T cell receptor beta chains were all obtained from the same sample, sequenced in a study of T cells after yellow fever vaccination. TCRdb re-analysed the 5' RACE reads in MiXCR, keeping a single row per CDR3 protein. Among approximately 150,000 distinct CDR3 sequences, roughly 9% were seen once, and the ten largest hold around 40%. This specimen consisted of CD8+ T cells sorted from PBMCs, obtained 45 days after the yellow fever booster vaccination. These receptors all come from a man aged 18 to 30 who received the YFV17D yellow fever vaccine.

The V gene is TRBV7-9, the J gene TRBJ1-3; D unclear. Germline CDR1 reads SEHNR; CDR2 reads FQNEAQ (reference sequence). The CDR3 loop spans 18 amino acids. V lost 6 bases, J lost 0 bases, and 21 bases lay in between. The CDR3 nucleotides are TGTGCCAGCAGTATAAAACCCCGGGCTTTCAGCTCTGGAAACACCATATATTTT. Amino acid sequence: CASSIKPRAFSSGNTIYF.

The rearrangement joins TRBV11-2 to TRBJ1-1, with D perhaps TRBD1 (5 bases). Germline loops: CDR1 SGHAT, CDR2 FQNNGV. This CDR3 is 15 amino acids long. The V end was cut by 5 bases, the J end by 4 bases, with 17 bases between. The chain's CDR3 is CASSPGSYQGTEAFF. CDR3 bases: TGTGCCAGCAGCCCCGGGTCGTACCAGGGCACTGAAGCTTTCTTT. Filled out from reference TRBV11-2 and TRBJ1-1, the complete variable domain reads EAGVAQSPRYKIIEKRQSVAFWCNPISGHATLYWYQQILGQGPKLLIQFQNNGVVDDSQLPKDRFSAERLKGVDSTLKIQPAKLEDSAVYLCASSPGSYQGTEAFFGQGTRLTVV.

The chain carries TRBV6-4 and TRBJ2-5; no firm D call. V was trimmed by 4 bases and J by 1 base, leaving 10 bases between them. Germline V gene data show CDR1 as MRHNA and CDR2 as SNTAGT. The CDR3 covers 14 residues. As DNA, the CDR3 is TGTGCCAGCAGTGGGCCGGGCCCCCAAGAGACCCAGTACTTC. Translated, it gives CASSGPGPQETQYF.

The chain employs TRBV4-1 and TRBJ2-7; 8 positions agree with TRBD1. V shed 3 bases, J shed 2 bases, and the junction held 15 bases outside the gene matches. Germline V gene data show CDR1 as MGHRA and CDR2 as YSYEKL. This CDR3 is 18 amino acids long. The CDR3 region has the DNA TGCGCCAGCAGCCAGCCGTGGGCAGGGGGCGAAAACCCCTACGAGCAGTACTTC. Amino acid sequence: CASSQPWAGGENPYEQYF.

DNA of the CDR3: TGCGCCAGCAGCTTAGAGGGGCCCGTAACTGAAGCTTTCTTT. It specifies CASSLEGPVTEAFF. The V call is TRBV5-1, the J call TRBJ1-1, with D possibly matching TRBD1 (5 bases). The V end was cut by 2 bases, the J end by 5 bases, with 13 bases between. CDR1 is SGHRS, CDR2 YFSETQ, per germline. The CDR3 covers 14 residues.

This rearrangement joins TRBV5-5 to TRBJ1-6; possibly TRBD1 for D (5 bases). Germline V CDR1 and CDR2: SGHKS, YYEKEE (reference sequence). Trimming cost V 4 bases and J 7 bases, with 15 bases left between them. This CDR3 has 15 amino acids. The CDR3 protein is CASSALSGLNSPLHF. CDR3 bases: TGTGCCAGCAGCGCCCTTTCAGGGTTGAATTCACCCCTCCACTTT.

The J gene is TRBJ1-4, the V gene TRBV29-1; TRBD1 aligns across 7 bases. The CDR3 runs 14 residues. V dropped 5 bases and J dropped 8; count of bases not matched to a gene: 11. Germline CDR1 and CDR2: SQVTM and ANQGSEA. The chain's CDR3 is CSVRPRDSSEKLFF. The CDR3 region has the DNA TGCAGCGTTCGTCCCCGGGACAGCAGCGAAAAACTGTTTTTT.

The chain couples TRBV29-1 to TRBJ2-5, with a possible D match to TRBD2 (7 bases). Looked up from germline, CDR1 is SQVTM and CDR2 is ANQGSEA. V was shortened by 3 bases and J by 5 bases, with 13 bases between the two germline ends. The CDR3 length is 13 residues. The CDR3 sequence is CSVDAGAQETQYF. In nucleotides, the CDR3 is TGCAGCGTTGACGCGGGGGCGCAGGAGACCCAGTACTTC.

The table lists this clonotype with a few counts. As DNA, the CDR3 is TGCGCCAGCAGCCAAGAGGCCGGCGCGGGGGGGGGCGGAGATACGCAGTATTTT. As protein: CASSQEAGAGGGGDTQYF. V is TRBV4-3 and J is TRBJ2-3; 9 positions agree with TRBD2. With V trimmed by 0 bases and J by 5 bases, 12 bases remained unmatched. This CDR3 is 18 amino acids long. From germline, CDR1 is LGHNA and CDR2 YSLEER.

This clonotype was recorded a few times. This chain connects TRBV7-3 to TRBJ2-1, with 7 nucleotides matching TRBD2. The CDR3 spans 14 residues. Germline CDR1 reads SGHTA; CDR2 reads FQGTGA. The ends lost 5 bases at V and 5 bases at J; junction bases unmatched: 6. CDR3 region: CASSHGGGDNEQFF. The CDR3 nucleotides are TGTGCCAGCAGCCACGGCGGGGGAGACAATGAGCAGTTCTTC.

This clonotype was counted at least ten times. The chain carries TRBV3-2 and TRBJ2-5. TRBV3-2 is an annotated pseudogene. The CDR3 loop spans 13 amino acids. Here the CDR3 DNA reads TGTGCCAGCAGCCACGAGACCCAAGAGACCCAGTACTTC. This encodes CASSHETQETQYF.

This clonotype was seen more than once but under ten times. J is TRBJ2-1 and V is TRBV6-1; 8 positions agree with TRBD2. CDR1 and CDR2 (germline): MNHNS, SASEGT. V gave up 8 bases and J gave up 6 bases; unmatched junction bases: 12. This CDR3 has 15 amino acids. The CDR3 is CASGSSGGISNEQFF. The CDR3 nucleotides read TGTGCCAGCGGATCGAGCGGGGGTATTTCCAATGAGCAGTTCTTC.

This clonotype has just a few counts. This chain joins TRBV20-1 and TRBJ2-5; TRBD2 matches at 14 bases. The CDR3 consists of 17 residues. V was pared by 1 base and J by 3 bases, with 7 bases of the junction left unmatched. CDR1 is DFQATT, CDR2 SNEGSKA, per germline (reference sequence). As DNA, the CDR3 is TGCAGTGCTAGAGTCCACCGACTAGCGGGGGGGAAAGAGACCCAGTACTTC. The encoded protein is CSARVHRLAGGKETQYF.

The gene calls are TRBV7-9 and TRBJ2-5; the D gene is possibly TRBD2 (6 bases). The length of the CDR3 is 15 residues. The V gene lost 4 bases and the J gene lost 4 bases, with 16 bases spanning the gap. Germline lookup yields CDR1 SEHNR and CDR2 FQNEAQ (reference sequence). In nucleotides, the CDR3 is TGTGCCAGCAGCTCACCCCTAGCGAATAGAGAGACCCAGTACTTC. It encodes CASSSPLANRETQYF.

This clonotype was observed at least ten times. V usage is TRBV9 and J usage is TRBJ1-5, with D tentatively TRBD1 (5 bases). Germline CDR1 reads SGDLS; CDR2 reads YYNGEE. CDR3 size: 12 residues. The germline V and J ends were trimmed by 7 bases and 11 bases, with 16 bases remaining between them. The CDR3 reads CASGGAQGAQHF. The DNA of the CDR3 is TGTGCCAGCGGAGGGGCCCAAGGGGCCCAGCATTTT.

This clonotype was seen a few times. This chain uses TRBV6-5 with TRBJ2-1, with 10 bases identical to TRBD1. CDR1 and CDR2 (germline): MNHEY, SVGAGI. J was trimmed by 10 bases and V by 4 bases; bases with no gene match: 4. CDR3 length: 13 residues. The CDR3 loop is CASSWTGGVEQFF. DNA for the CDR3: TGTGCCAGCAGTTGGACAGGGGGTGTGGAGCAGTTCTTC.

This chain links TRBV7-2 with TRBJ2-7; weak D call: TRBD1 (6 bases). The CDR3 is 12 amino acids. With 5 bases removed from V and 5 bases from J, the gap between germline ends came to 10 bases. The V gene's germline CDR1 is SGHTA and CDR2 FQGNSA. The DNA of the CDR3 is TGTGCCAGCAGCCCGGACAGCAACGAGCAGTACTTC. Protein: CASSPDSNEQYF.

The J gene is TRBJ1-5, the V gene TRBV7-9; 8 bases map to TRBD1. V shed 5 bases, J shed 8 bases, and the junction held 5 bases outside the gene matches. CDR1 and CDR2 from the germline V gene are SEHNR and FQNEAQ (reference sequence). The CDR3 is made up of 13 amino acids. The CDR3 sequence: CASSRTGMEPQHF. CDR3 sequence (DNA): TGTGCCAGCAGCCGGACAGGGATGGAGCCCCAGCATTTT.